This T cell receptor beta chain comes out of a study of control samples from healthy donors and cancer patients. With 7 bases removed from V and 7 bases from J, the gap between germline ends came to 22 bases. Per the germline V gene, CDR1 is LGHDT and CDR2 is YNNKEL (reference sequence). This CDR3 has 15 residues. Profiling relied on immunoSEQ multiplex PCR, and the TCRdb table lists in-frame clones only, not all of them. The sample includes about 100,000 clones, roughly 87% of them seen just once. This TCR derives from a woman in her forties or fifties in good health. The V call is TRBV3-1 (or the pseudogene TRBV3-2), the J call TRBJ1-2; tentatively, D is TRBD1 (6 bases). The specimen was blood. CDR3 region: CASTADSRSGLGYTF. DNA for the CDR3: TGTGCCAGCACCGCGGACAGCCGATCGGGACTTGGCTACACCTTC.